This T cell receptor (beta chain) was captured by sequencing in a study of OX40 agonist ivuxolimab in advanced cancers. Study in general: Hepatocellular carcinoma, melanoma, renal cell or head and neck cancer was diagnosed in the dose-escalation patients. Of the patients, three showed partial responses, one with hepatocellular carcinoma and two with cutaneous melanoma.

Germline CDR1 and CDR2: SGHRS and YFSETQ. Counting both end residues, the CDR3 totals 14 amino acids. Study results and limitations: CD4+ and CD8+ blood T cells expanded clonally by week 6 at 0.1 to 3.0 mg/kg. No antigen was identified for the clonally expanded peripheral T cells.

With respect to this clone: What it binds is unknown. No DNA is shown, since the ends of the CDR3 on it are uncertain; the CDR3 is the one TCRdb lists.

Profiling relied on immunoSEQ multiplex PCR, and the TCRdb table lists in-frame clones only, not all of them. The table includes 60,000 to 75,000 clones, around 85% detected once. The sequencing used CD4+ or CD8+ T cells sorted from blood, collected in a trial of the OX40 agonist ivuxolimab. The sequence was collected from an adult with an advanced solid tumor such as melanoma, head and neck, liver or kidney cancer. V gene TRBV5-1 combines with J gene TRBJ2-7; the DNA was not compared with TRBD1, the D call given in the table. The CDR3 loop reads CASSFGPGVHEQYF.